The entry below gives a single T cell receptor beta chain sequence along with its context. The junction differs from germline at one of its ends, possibly a read error. This sample stems from a study of shared clonotypes between healthy human individuals. In replicate PCRs of sorted subsets, approximately 200 ng DNA, tens of thousands of T cell genomes, was used. Clones were read by immunoSEQ multiplex PCR, and TCRdb kept only the in-frame ones, dropping some. Among approximately 2.4 million clones, approximately 96% were seen once, and the ten largest hold roughly 0.13%. Germline assignment: CDR1 GTSNPN and CDR2 SVGIG (reference sequence). This CDR3 region has 13 residues. HIV-negative, healthy adults without recent acute infections or vaccinations were the donors. From CD4+ cells came CD45RA+ naive and CD45RA-negative memory subsets.

This TCR was sampled from a young man in good health. The chain is built from TRBV30 and TRBJ2-7, with D unresolved. The sequencing sample was made of naive CD4+ T cells sorted from blood. Noted subset: CD45RA+ positively selected. The CDR3: CARSVGGLNEQYF. The DNA of the CDR3 is TGTGCCCGGAGTGTAGGTGGATTAAACGAGCAGTACTTC.